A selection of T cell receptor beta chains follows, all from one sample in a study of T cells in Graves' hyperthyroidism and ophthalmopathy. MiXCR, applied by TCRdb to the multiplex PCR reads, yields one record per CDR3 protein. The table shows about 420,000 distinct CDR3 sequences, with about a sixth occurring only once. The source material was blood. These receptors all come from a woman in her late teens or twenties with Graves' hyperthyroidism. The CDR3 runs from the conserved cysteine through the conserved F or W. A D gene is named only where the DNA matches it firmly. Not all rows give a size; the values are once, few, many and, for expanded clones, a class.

CDR3 protein: CASCGQYSYEQYF
CDR3 DNA: TGTGCCAGCTGCGGACAGTACTCCTACGAGCAGTACTTC
clone size: .
J gene: TRBJ2-7
D gene: .
V gene: TRBV6-1

CDR3 protein: CSASEGQGSSSGANVLTF
CDR3 DNA: TGCAGTGCTAGTGAGGGACAGGGGTCATCTTCTGGGGCCAACGTCCTGACTTTC
clone size: .
J gene: TRBJ2-6
D gene: TRBD1
V gene: TRBV20-1

CDR3 protein: CASSQDLTGLYEQYF
CDR3 DNA: TGTGCCAGCAGCCAAGATCTTACCGGCCTCTACGAGCAGTACTTC
clone size: .
J gene: TRBJ2-7
D gene: .
V gene: TRBV4-2

CDR3 protein: CASFRTTLEPYGYTF
CDR3 DNA: TGTGCCAGCTTCCGTACTACTCTAGAACCCTATGGCTACACCTTC
clone size: .
J gene: TRBJ1-2
D gene: .
V gene: TRBV6-1

CDR3 protein: CSARRQEGNTEAFF
CDR3 DNA: TGCAGTGCTAGACGTCAGGAGGGAAACACTGAAGCTTTCTTT
clone size: few
J gene: TRBJ1-1
D gene: .
V gene: TRBV20-1

CDR3 protein: CASSFGGQSYQPQHF
CDR3 DNA: TGTGCCAGCAGTTTCGGGGGACAGTCTTATCAGCCCCAGCATTTT
clone size: many
J gene: TRBJ1-5
D gene: TRBD1
V gene: TRBV28

CDR3 protein: CSAREDWDRSYNSPLHF
CDR3 DNA: TGCAGTGCTAGAGAGGATTGGGACCGCTCCTATAATTCACCCCTCCACTTT
clone size: few
J gene: TRBJ1-6
D gene: .
V gene: TRBV20-1

CDR3 protein: CSAGRQGAGNTIYF
CDR3 DNA: TGCAGTGCTGGACGACAGGGGGCTGGAAACACCATATATTTT
clone size: .
J gene: TRBJ1-3
D gene: TRBD1
V gene: TRBV20-1

CDR3 protein: CASTKAVEGNEQFF
CDR3 DNA: TGTGCCAGTACTAAAGCGGTAGAGGGCAATGAGCAGTTCTTC
clone size: few
J gene: TRBJ2-1
D gene: .
V gene: TRBV19

CDR3 protein: CAIRGSEGDTQYF
CDR3 DNA: TGTGCCATCAGGGGTTCGGAGGGGGATACGCAGTATTTT
clone size: .
J gene: TRBJ2-3
D gene: .
V gene: TRBV10-3

CDR3 protein: CANSLVGKSDTQYF
CDR3 DNA: TGTGCCAACAGTTTAGTCGGTAAATCAGATACGCAGTATTTT
clone size: .
J gene: TRBJ2-3
D gene: .
V gene: TRBV28

CDR3 protein: CASTRLAGVGTQYF
CDR3 DNA: TGTGCCAGCACTCGCCTAGCGGGGGTGGGTACGCAGTATTTT
clone size: many
J gene: TRBJ2-3
D gene: TRBD2
V gene: TRBV2

CDR3 protein: CASSLAGTGNDYEQYF
CDR3 DNA: TGTGCCAGCAGCTTAGCCGGGACAGGGAATGACTACGAGCAGTACTTC
clone size: many
J gene: TRBJ2-7
D gene: TRBD1
V gene: TRBV7-9

CDR3 protein: CASSQPTGNTGELFF
CDR3 DNA: TGCGCCAGCAGCCAGCCTACAGGGAACACCGGGGAGCTGTTTTTT
clone size: .
J gene: TRBJ2-2
D gene: .
V gene: TRBV4-3

CDR3 protein: CASSSFQKQEIYNSPLHF
CDR3 DNA: TGTGCCAGCAGTTCCTTCCAAAAACAGGAGATTTATAATTCACCCCTCCACTTT
clone size: many
J gene: TRBJ1-6
D gene: .
V gene: TRBV28

CDR3 protein: CASSPGQGTTEAFF
CDR3 DNA: TGTGCCAGCAGCCCTGGCCAGGGGACCACTGAAGCTTTCTTT
clone size: .
J gene: TRBJ1-1
D gene: .
V gene: TRBV7-3

CDR3 protein: CASSKDREDQPQHF
CDR3 DNA: TGTGCCAGCAGCAAGGACAGGGAAGATCAGCCCCAGCATTTT
clone size: .
J gene: TRBJ1-5
D gene: TRBD1
V gene: TRBV7-9

CDR3 protein: CASSHRSYEQYF
CDR3 DNA: TGTGCCAGCAGCCACCGGAGCTACGAGCAGTACTTC
clone size: many
J gene: TRBJ2-7
D gene: .
V gene: TRBV3-1

CDR3 protein: CASSLLTRAPEAFF
CDR3 DNA: TGTGCCAGCAGCTTGTTGACCCGGGCGCCTGAAGCTTTCTTT
clone size: .
J gene: TRBJ1-1
D gene: .
V gene: TRBV5-6

CDR3 protein: CASSPVWRGTQETQYF
CDR3 DNA: TGTGCCAGCAGCCCGGTCTGGCGGGGGACCCAAGAGACCCAGTACTTC
clone size: .
J gene: TRBJ2-5
D gene: TRBD2
V gene: TRBV7-2

CDR3 protein: CASSQQGGETQYF
CDR3 DNA: TGTGCCAGCAGTCAACAGGGGGGAGAGACCCAGTACTTC
clone size: many
J gene: TRBJ2-5
D gene: TRBD1
V gene: TRBV12-3/TRBV12-4

CDR3 protein: CASSPGAGAYEQYF
CDR3 DNA: TGTGCCAGCAGCCCAGGGGCGGGGGCCTACGAGCAGTACTTC
clone size: many
J gene: TRBJ2-7
D gene: .
V gene: TRBV7-3

CDR3 protein: CASSFTGTGNTDTQYF
CDR3 DNA: TGCGCCAGCAGCTTTACCGGGACAGGGAATACAGATACGCAGTATTTT
clone size: .
J gene: TRBJ2-3
D gene: TRBD1
V gene: TRBV5-1

CDR3 protein: CASRAGTSGSDEQYF
CDR3 DNA: TGTGCCAGCAGAGCCGGGACTAGCGGGAGCGACGAGCAGTACTTC
clone size: many
J gene: TRBJ2-7
D gene: TRBD2
V gene: TRBV6-1

CDR3 protein: CASSRGPLNEQFF
CDR3 DNA: TGTGCCAGCAGTAGGGGCCCCCTCAATGAGCAGTTCTTC
clone size: .
J gene: TRBJ2-1
D gene: .
V gene: TRBV9

CDR3 protein: CASSLGADTEAFF
CDR3 DNA: TGCGCCAGCAGCTTGGGGGCAGACACTGAAGCTTTCTTT
clone size: many
J gene: TRBJ1-1
D gene: .
V gene: TRBV5-1

CDR3 protein: CASSYSGQGYNQPQHF
CDR3 DNA: TGTGCCAGCAGTTACTCGGGACAGGGATACAATCAGCCCCAGCATTTT
clone size: many
J gene: TRBJ1-5
D gene: TRBD1
V gene: TRBV6-6

CDR3 protein: CASSEYHWGGVTLYGYTF
CDR3 DNA: TGTGCCAGCAGTGAATATCACTGGGGGGGTGTAACTCTCTATGGCTACACCTTC
clone size: many
J gene: TRBJ1-2
D gene: .
V gene: TRBV6-1

CDR3 protein: CASSPYPTSGTLDERFF
CDR3 DNA: TGTGCCAGCTCACCTTACCCGACTAGCGGGACTCTCGATGAGCGGTTCTTC
clone size: .
J gene: TRBJ2-1
D gene: TRBD2
V gene: TRBV18

CDR3 protein: CASSPGPRDTEAFF
CDR3 DNA: TGTGCCAGCAGTCCGGGACCAAGGGACACTGAAGCTTTCTTT
clone size: .
J gene: TRBJ1-1
D gene: .
V gene: TRBV13

CDR3 protein: CSPDPLSGGRIGYNEQFF
CDR3 DNA: TGCAGCCCTGACCCCCTGTCTGGCGGGAGGATCGGCTACAATGAGCAGTTCTTC
clone size: few
J gene: TRBJ2-1
D gene: TRBD2
V gene: TRBV29-1

CDR3 protein: CASSGSGTPRDTQYF
CDR3 DNA: TGTGCCAGCAGTGGATCCGGGACTCCTAGGGATACGCAGTATTTT
clone size: few
J gene: TRBJ2-3
D gene: .
V gene: TRBV2